The TCR beta chain described here comes from a study of T cell responses to AZD1222 COVID-19 vaccine. The CDR3 loop spans 12 amino acids. V lost 1 base, J lost 6 bases, and 7 bases lay in between. Per the germline V gene, CDR1 is PRHDT and CDR2 is FYEKMQ (reference sequence). Method: immunoSEQ multiplex PCR; TCRdb's copy keeps in-frame clones and lacks some. The sample yields roughly 97,000 clones, over 85% seen once. The sequencing here drew on peripheral blood, taken on day 0 of AZD1222 vaccination. This TCR derives from an adult in good health. J is TRBJ2-7 and V is TRBV13; D gene unclear. CDR3 in amino acids: CASSLEGSEQYF. CDR3 DNA: TGTGCCAGCAGCTTAGAGGGTTCCGAGCAGTACTTC.